The 17 T cell receptor beta chains given below trace back to one sample, sequenced in a study of T cell responses to AZD1222 COVID-19 vaccine. Assay: immunoSEQ multiplex PCR; the TCRdb copy retains only in-frame clones and omits some. The sample consists of 250,000 to 300,000 clones, roughly 93% of them appearing once. Here the sequenced sample was peripheral blood, taken 28 days after the second AZD1222 dose. Source of these receptors: an adult who received the AZD1222 COVID-19 vaccine.

The V gene is TRBV19, the J gene TRBJ1-5; D possibly corresponds to TRBD1 (5 bases). V was cut by 4 bases and J by 2 bases, with 18 bases left in between. From germline, CDR1 is LNHDA and CDR2 SQIVND (reference sequence). The CDR3 spans 17 residues. In DNA, the CDR3 is TGTGCCAGTAGTACCCGGCAGGGTGGAATTCGCAATCAGCCCCAGCATTTT. Translated, it gives CASSTRQGGIRNQPQHF. Supplemented by reference TRBV19 and TRBJ1-5, the full variable domain reads DGGITQSPKYLFRKEGQNVTLSCEQNLNHDAMYWYRQDPGQGLRLIYYSQIVNDFQKGDIAEGYSVSREKKESFPLTVTSAQKNPTAFYLCASSTRQGGIRNQPQHFGDGTRLSIL.

A remark on this clone: This sample includes further DNA sequences coding for the same CDR3. The chain has TRBV5-1 and TRBJ1-3; D remains unclear. The V end was cut by 0 bases, the J end by 0 bases, with 7 bases between. The CDR3 extends over 15 amino acids. Germline V gives CDR1 SGHRS, CDR2 YFSETQ. The CDR3 DNA is TGCGCCAGCAGCTTGGCGGGATCCTCTGGAAACACCATATATTTT. Translation gives CASSLAGSSGNTIYF.

The chain has TRBV5-6 and TRBJ1-5; D uncertain. Germline CDR1 reads SGHDT; CDR2 reads YYEEEE. The V gene lost 0 bases and the J gene lost 7 bases, with 11 bases spanning the gap. The length of the CDR3 is 14 residues. In DNA, the CDR3 is TGTGCCAGCAGCTTGGTCGGGCCGGGGCAGCCCCAGCATTTT. This encodes CASSLVGPGQPQHF.

V and J are TRBV19 and TRBJ2-1, with 11 bases fitting TRBD1. The CDR3 runs 15 residues. The V gene end was trimmed by 4 bases and the J gene end by 7 bases; junction bases not matched to a gene: 6. The germline gives CDR1 LNHDA, CDR2 SQIVND (reference sequence). CDR3: CASSTLGQGANEQFF. The CDR3 bases are TGTGCCAGTAGTACCCTAGGACAGGGGGCTAATGAGCAGTTCTTC. Using reference TRBV19 and TRBJ2-1 for the parts outside the CDR3, the full variable domain is DGGITQSPKYLFRKEGQNVTLSCEQNLNHDAMYWYRQDPGQGLRLIYYSQIVNDFQKGDIAEGYSVSREKKESFPLTVTSAQKNPTAFYLCASSTLGQGANEQFFGPGTRLTVL.

CDR3 loop: CASELHSGDGYGYTF. DNA of the CDR3: TGTGCCAGCGAATTACATAGCGGGGACGGCTATGGCTACACCTTC. The J gene is TRBJ1-2, the V gene TRBV19; possible D gene TRBD1, 5 bases. The CDR3 contains 15 residues. From germline, CDR1 is LNHDA and CDR2 SQIVND (reference sequence). Trimming removed 9 bases from V and 4 bases from J, with 21 bases in between.

The rearrangement joins TRBV5-1 to TRBJ1-4; tentatively, D is TRBD1 (6 bases). CDR1 and CDR2 from the germline V gene are SGHRS and YFSETQ. The CDR3 has 15 amino acids. The V end was cut by 4 bases, the J end by 8 bases, with 18 bases between. CDR3 amino acids: CASSQNPGDREKLFF. In nucleotides, the CDR3 is TGCGCCAGCAGCCAAAACCCAGGGGATCGGGAAAAACTGTTTTTT.

The V and J genes are TRBV19 and TRBJ1-4, with D possibly matching TRBD1 (6 bases). V was cut by 6 bases and J by 8 bases, with 16 bases left in between. The length of the CDR3 is 14 residues. Germline lookup yields CDR1 LNHDA and CDR2 SQIVND (reference sequence). The DNA for the CDR3 is TGTGCCAGTAGCCAATCCGGGACAAGAGAAAAACTGTTTTTT. Translation gives CASSQSGTREKLFF.

The chain employs TRBV21-1 and TRBJ1-1; the table's D call of TRBD1 was not tested on the DNA. TRBV21-1 counts as a pseudogene. The CDR3 contains 17 residues. The CDR3 is CASSTTEPGQMNTEAFF. CDR3 bases: TGTGCCAGCAGCACTACCGAACCGGGACAGATGAACACTGAAGCTTTCTTT.

This clone was seen once. V and J are TRBV4-3 and TRBJ1-4; D possibly corresponds to TRBD1 (5 bases). Trimming removed 0 bases from V and 8 bases from J, with 10 bases in between. This CDR3 has 14 residues. Per the germline V gene, CDR1 is LGHNA and CDR2 is YSLEER. The CDR3 coding sequence is TGCGCCAGCAGCCAAGAGTCGAGGACAGAAAAACTGTTTTTT. It encodes CASSQESRTEKLFF.

This clone was seen only once. J is TRBJ2-7 and V is TRBV27, with 8 bases fitting TRBD1. From germline, CDR1 is MNHEY and CDR2 SMNVEV (reference sequence). V lost 2 bases and J lost 3; bases outside the gene matches: 3. The length of the CDR3 is 14 residues. DNA of the CDR3: TGTGCCAGCAGTTTAGACAGGGGAGGCTACGAGCAGTACTTC. This sequence encodes CASSLDRGGYEQYF.

V and J are TRBV23-1 and TRBJ1-2, with TRBD1 matching 9 bases. TRBV23-1 is an open reading frame, and its role is uncertain. CDR3 length equals 19 residues. V lost 4 bases and J lost 4; bases outside the gene matches: 19. The CDR3 loop is CASSLGETGGSPICYGYTF. The CDR3 DNA follows: TGCGCCAGCAGTCTTGGGGAGACAGGGGGGTCCCCCATATGCTATGGCTACACCTTC.

This clone has only a few counts. This chain uses TRBV2 with TRBJ2-7; maybe TRBD1 (5 bases). Germline V gene data show CDR1 as SNHLY and CDR2 as FYNNEI. This CDR3 has 13 amino acids. V was pared by 4 bases and J by 6 bases, with 13 bases between. As DNA, the CDR3 is TGTGCCAGCAGTGTAATCAGGGTGGCCGAGCAGTACTTC. This encodes CASSVIRVAEQYF.

The J gene is TRBJ2-5, the V gene TRBV2, with 8 bases that match TRBD1. The CDR3 loop spans 14 amino acids. Germline lookup yields CDR1 SNHLY and CDR2 FYNNEI. Trimming took 2 bases from V and 5 from J; bases not matched to a gene: 4. Here the CDR3 reads CASSERTGWETQYF. As DNA, the CDR3 is TGTGCCAGCAGTGAAAGGACAGGGTGGGAGACCCAGTACTTC.

The gene calls are TRBV3-1 (or the pseudogene TRBV3-2) and TRBJ2-7; 13 bases agree with TRBD2. With 3 bases clipped from V and 4 bases from J, the junction kept 9 bases outside the gene matches. The CDR3 spans 17 residues. Germline CDR1 and CDR2: LGHDT and YNNKEL (reference sequence). The DNA of the CDR3 is TGTGCCAGCAGCCATGGGACTAGCGGGACCTACTCTTACGAGCAGTACTTC. Protein product: CASSHGTSGTYSYEQYF.

The chain links TRBV9 to TRBJ2-3; 7 bases fit TRBD2. V trimming: 0 bases; J trimming: 4 bases; junction bases outside the gene matches: 8. The germline gives CDR1 SGDLS, CDR2 YYNGEE. The CDR3 is 16 residues long. The CDR3 nucleotides read TGTGCCAGCAGCGTAGGCGGGGGAGTAAGGGCAGATACGCAGTATTTT. Protein: CASSVGGGVRADTQYF.

V is TRBV28 and J is TRBJ1-2; a possible D gene is TRBD1 (6 bases). Germline V lookup: CDR1 MDHEN, CDR2 SYDVKM. The CDR3 is 13 residues long. V lost 2 bases and J 8 bases, leaving 12 bases between the germline ends. The CDR3 protein is CASSLIRGNGYTF. The DNA for the CDR3 is TGTGCCAGCAGTTTAATCAGGGGAAACGGCTACACCTTC.

The J gene is TRBJ1-4, the V gene TRBV2; D is unresolved. Looked up from germline, CDR1 is SNHLY and CDR2 is FYNNEI. The CDR3 is made up of 13 amino acids. Trimming removed 5 bases from V and 6 bases from J, with 10 bases in between. The CDR3 protein is CASSTWTYEKLFF. As DNA, the CDR3 is TGTGCCAGCAGTACCTGGACTTATGAAAAACTGTTTTTT.